The 20 T cell receptor beta chains below all came from one sample that was sequenced in a study of identical twins. TCRdb itself ran the 5' RACE reads through MiXCR, one entry per CDR3 protein. This table holds fewer than 900,000 distinct CDR3 sequences, around a sixth found once. This sample also belongs to another study, concerning T cells expressing NK-cell markers.

Specimen: PBMCs. Receptor source: a young woman in good health.

The chain joins TRBV20-1 to TRBJ2-1; the match to TRBD2 covers 7 bases. Unmatched junction bases numbered 4, after V lost 6 bases and J lost 5 bases. This CDR3 comprises 12 residues. Germline CDR1 DFQATT, CDR2 SNEGSKA (reference sequence). The DNA of the CDR3 is TGCAGTGCCACTAGCGAACACAATGAGCAGTTCTTC. Translated, it gives CSATSEHNEQFF.

The chain recombines TRBV5-1 with TRBJ2-7; 9 nucleotides align to TRBD1. Germline-derived CDR1 and CDR2 are SGHRS and YFSETQ. Unmatched junction bases numbered 1, after V lost 5 bases and J lost 1 base. The CDR3 runs to 13 residues. The CDR3 nucleotides are TGCGCCAGCAGGACAGGGGGGTCCTACGAGCAGTACTTC. Protein product: CASRTGGSYEQYF.

The J gene is TRBJ1-4, the V gene TRBV12-3 or TRBV12-4; D not certain. V lost 6 bases, J lost 7 bases, and 6 bases lay in between. This CDR3 has 11 residues. The CDR3 protein is CASRGGEKLFF. CDR3 nucleotides: TGTGCCAGCAGGGGTGGTGAAAAACTGTTTTTT.

The chain employs TRBV6-5 and TRBJ2-7; D possibly corresponds to TRBD1 (6 bases). With 2 bases removed from V and 6 bases from J, the gap between germline ends came to 14 bases. The CDR3 consists of 14 residues. Per germline, CDR1 MNHEY and CDR2 SVGAGI. The CDR3 protein is CASSYGAGVVEQYF. The CDR3 DNA sequence: TGTGCCAGCAGTTACGGGGCAGGGGTGGTCGAGCAGTACTTC.

This clonotype was seen a handful of times. The rearrangement links TRBV20-1 to TRBJ2-1; tentative D call: TRBD2 (5 bases). The V and J ends lost 4 bases and 10 bases respectively, with 8 bases between them. Per germline, CDR1 DFQATT and CDR2 SNEGSKA (reference sequence). The CDR3 is 10 amino acids. The CDR3, as DNA: TGCAGTGCTACCCGAGGGGAGCAGTTCTTC. It codes for CSATRGEQFF.

This clonotype was counted at least ten times. The rearrangement links TRBV10-1 to TRBJ2-5; tentative D call: TRBD2 (5 bases). Germline V CDR1 and CDR2: WNHNN, SYGVQD (reference sequence). The CDR3 contains 17 residues. The V end lost 5 bases, the J end lost 2 bases, and 21 bases lay between the germline ends. CDR3 DNA: TGCGCCAGCAGTCCCGGGCCTTGGACGGGGTTACAAGAGACCCAGTACTTC. Its protein product is CASSPGPWTGLQETQYF.

This sequence joins TRBV27 and TRBJ1-1; D gene uncertain. This CDR3 is 15 amino acids long. Germline CDR1 is MNHEY and CDR2 is SMNVEV (reference sequence). Trimming pared 0 bases from V and 4 bases from J, leaving 12 bases between. In DNA, the CDR3 is TGTGCCAGCAGTTTATCTCAAGGGTTGGCCACTGAAGCTTTCTTT. Its translation: CASSLSQGLATEAFF.

A few counts support this clonotype. Written as DNA, the CDR3 is TGTGCCAGCAGTTATCGTTCCGGAGGTGGCTATGGCTACACCTTC. Translated, it gives CASSYRSGGGYGYTF. The chain couples TRBV6-5 to TRBJ1-2; D gene uncertain. The V end was cut by 3 bases, the J end by 4 bases, with 15 bases between. Germline CDR1 and CDR2: MNHEY and SVGAGI. The CDR3 runs 15 residues.

This clonotype was counted many times. The V and J genes are TRBV29-1 and TRBJ2-5; 7 positions match TRBD2. The CDR3 extends over 14 amino acids. Germline CDR1 and CDR2: SQVTM and ANQGSEA. With V trimmed by 3 bases and J by 2 bases, 6 bases remained unmatched. CDR3 protein: CSVDGPSGQETQYF. The CDR3 DNA follows: TGCAGCGTTGATGGGCCTAGCGGACAAGAGACCCAGTACTTC.

The chain uses TRBV7-9 and TRBJ2-5; 12 bases agree with TRBD2. The germline CDR1 and CDR2 sequences are SEHNR and FQNEAQ (reference sequence). The CDR3 loop spans 17 amino acids. The ends lost 5 bases at V and 5 bases at J; junction bases unmatched: 12. The CDR3 protein is CASSPTSSGRAGETQYF. The CDR3 coding sequence is TGTGCCAGCAGCCCTACCTCTAGCGGGAGGGCCGGGGAGACCCAGTACTTC.

Only a few counts were recorded for this clonotype. The chain uses TRBV5-1 and TRBJ2-3; TRBD1 might be the D (6 bases). This CDR3 region has 14 residues. Germline V CDR1 and CDR2: SGHRS, YFSETQ. Between the trimmed V and J ends, which lost 6 bases and 4 bases, there was a span of 15 bases. CDR3 sequence: CASTRGNSADTQYF. The CDR3 DNA follows: TGCGCCAGCACGAGGGGGAACTCGGCAGATACGCAGTATTTT.

The gene calls are TRBV7-2 and TRBJ2-5; D might be TRBD1 (5 bases). Looked up from germline, CDR1 is SGHTA and CDR2 is FQGNSA. The CDR3 length is 15 residues. The ends were cut back, 1 base at V and 5 bases at J, with 14 bases in the middle. CDR3 in amino acids: CASSLVSGPRETQYF. As DNA, the CDR3 is TGTGCCAGCAGCTTAGTTTCAGGGCCGCGGGAGACCCAGTACTTC.

This clonotype was counted a few times. The V gene is TRBV5-1, the J gene TRBJ1-1, with 9 bases lining up with TRBD1. V was pared by 4 bases and J by 0 bases, with 10 bases of the junction left unmatched. The germline V gene encodes CDR1 SGHRS and CDR2 YFSETQ. The CDR3 is 17 residues long. The CDR3 sequence: CASSPTGTGIMNTEAFF. The CDR3 DNA follows: TGCGCCAGCAGCCCAACCGGGACAGGGATAATGAACACTGAAGCTTTCTTT.

The chain has TRBV29-1 and TRBJ2-1; D not certain. Trimming pared 7 bases from V and 6 bases from J, leaving 10 bases between. The germline V gene has CDR1 SQVTM and CDR2 ANQGSEA. The CDR3 is made up of 11 amino acids. The CDR3 sequence is CSGEWGNEQFF. Written as DNA, the CDR3 is TGCAGCGGTGAGTGGGGCAATGAGCAGTTCTTC.

This rearrangement joins TRBV7-9 to TRBJ1-6, with TRBD1 matching 9 bases. Germline V gives CDR1 SEHNR, CDR2 FQNEAQ (reference sequence). J lost 9 bases, V lost 5 bases, and 5 bases had no gene match. The CDR3 totals 14 residues. The CDR3 loop is CASSPDRGVSPLHF. As DNA, the CDR3 is TGTGCCAGCAGCCCCGACAGGGGGGTTTCACCCCTCCACTTT.

This clonotype appeared a few times. The chain carries TRBV20-1 and TRBJ1-4; D call uncertain. V was trimmed by 3 bases and J by 6 bases, leaving 8 bases between them. CDR3 length equals 12 residues. Germline CDR1 reads DFQATT; CDR2 reads SNEGSKA (reference sequence). The CDR3 reads CSARREYEKLFF. Written as DNA, the CDR3 is TGCAGTGCTAGGAGGGAATATGAAAAACTGTTTTTT.

This clonotype appeared a few times. The CDR3 region is CASSLLGKPVSGEQYF. The DNA of the CDR3 is TGCGCCAGCAGCTTGCTAGGTAAACCCGTGTCCGGCGAGCAGTACTTC. The V gene is TRBV5-1, the J gene TRBJ2-7; D uncertain. V was cut by 1 base and J by 6 bases, with 20 bases left in between. Germline CDR1 SGHRS, CDR2 YFSETQ. The CDR3 has 16 amino acids.

This clonotype came up a few times. The chain employs TRBV6-1 and TRBJ2-1, with a weak D call TRBD2 (6 bases). The germline V and J ends were trimmed by 6 bases and 8 bases, with 17 bases remaining between them. In germline, CDR1 is MNHNS, CDR2 SASEGT. The CDR3 totals 14 residues. CDR3 DNA: TGTGCCAGCAGCCGGGACTCCGGGGGAGATGAGCAGTTCTTC. As protein: CASSRDSGGDEQFF.

The J gene is TRBJ2-4, the V gene TRBV5-6, with 7 bases fitting TRBD1. CDR3 length equals 16 residues. V trimming: 1 base; J trimming: 2 bases; junction bases outside the gene matches: 6. The V gene's germline CDR1 is SGHDT and CDR2 YYEEEE. CDR3 DNA: TGTGCCAGCAGCTTGCAGGCAGGGGGTACCAAAAACATTCAGTACTTC. Amino acid sequence: CASSLQAGGTKNIQYF.

The chain recombines TRBV15 with TRBJ1-4; D gene unclear. CDR1 and CDR2 from the germline V gene are LNHNV and YYDKDF (reference sequence). Trimming pared 3 bases from V and 8 bases from J, leaving 10 bases between. The CDR3 totals 13 residues. Written as DNA, the CDR3 is TGTGCCACCAGCAGGCCGAGGGAGGAAAAACTGTTTTTT. This encodes CATSRPREEKLFF.